This T cell receptor beta chain was captured by sequencing in a study of T cells in localized non-small cell lung cancer. The study, taken as a whole, reports: Multi-region tumor sequencing was not done, so intratumor heterogeneity could not be excluded. For the top 100 tumor clones, a median approximately 59 also appeared in adjacent lung. Tumor trailed uninvolved adjacent lung in T cell clonality, which peaked there.

The CDR3 is 17 residues long. Between the trimmed V and J ends, which lost 1 base and 5 bases, there was a span of 21 bases. Germline values: CDR1 SGHRS, CDR2 YFSETQ. The repertoire was sequenced with immunoSEQ multiplex PCR; TCRdb's copy has only in-frame clones and lacks some. The sample has 15,000 or so clones, 89% seen once. Concerning this clone itself: Its antigen is unidentified.

V gene TRBV5-1 combines with J gene TRBJ1-2, with D uncertain. This TCR derives from a female donor of 60 years or more with stage III squamous cell lung carcinoma. The material sequenced was peripheral blood, taken before any cancer treatment. As DNA, the CDR3 is TGCGCCAGCAGCTTGTACTTCGGTTTCTCTGAGGGATATGGCTACACCTTC. The encoded protein is CASSLYFGFSEGYGYTF.